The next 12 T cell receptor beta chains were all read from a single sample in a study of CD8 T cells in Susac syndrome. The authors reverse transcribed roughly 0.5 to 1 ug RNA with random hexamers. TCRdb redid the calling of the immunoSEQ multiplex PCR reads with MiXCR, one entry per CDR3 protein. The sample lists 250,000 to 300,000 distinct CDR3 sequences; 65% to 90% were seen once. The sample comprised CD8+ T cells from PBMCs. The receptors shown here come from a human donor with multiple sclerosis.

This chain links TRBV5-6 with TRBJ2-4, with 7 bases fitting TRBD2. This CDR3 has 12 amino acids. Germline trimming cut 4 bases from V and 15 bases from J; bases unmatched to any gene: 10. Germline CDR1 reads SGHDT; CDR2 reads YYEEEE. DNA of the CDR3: TGTGCCAGCAGCCTGGGAGGGTCGGCCGCGTACTTC. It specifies CASSLGGSAAYF.

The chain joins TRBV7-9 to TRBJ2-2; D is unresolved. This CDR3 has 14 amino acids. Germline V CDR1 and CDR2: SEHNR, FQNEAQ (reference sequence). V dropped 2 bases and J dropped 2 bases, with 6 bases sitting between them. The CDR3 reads CASSLTDNTGELFF. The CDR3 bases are TGTGCCAGCAGCTTAACCGATAACACCGGGGAGCTGTTTTTT.

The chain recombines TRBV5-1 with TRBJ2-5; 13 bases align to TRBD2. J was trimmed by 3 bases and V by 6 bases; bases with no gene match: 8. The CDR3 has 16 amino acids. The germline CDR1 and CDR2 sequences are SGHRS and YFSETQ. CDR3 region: CASTQLAGGIEETQYF. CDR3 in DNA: TGCGCCAGCACCCAACTAGCGGGAGGGATTGAAGAGACCCAGTACTTC.

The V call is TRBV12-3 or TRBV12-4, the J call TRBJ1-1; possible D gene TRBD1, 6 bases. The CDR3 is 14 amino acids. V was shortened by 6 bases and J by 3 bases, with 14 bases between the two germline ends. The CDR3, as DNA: TGTGCCAGCAGCCAAGGCCCAGGGGACACTGAAGCTTTCTTT. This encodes CASSQGPGDTEAFF.

In DNA form, the CDR3 reads TGTGCCAGCAGTTACCCCGGGACACTCAATGAGCAGTTCTTC. This gives the protein CASSYPGTLNEQFF. This rearrangement joins TRBV6-2 or TRBV6-3 to TRBJ2-1; TRBD1 might be the D (6 bases). Deletions cut 2 bases from V and 6 bases from J, with 11 bases between. The germline CDR1 and CDR2 sequences are MNHEY and SVGEGT. The CDR3 contains 14 residues.

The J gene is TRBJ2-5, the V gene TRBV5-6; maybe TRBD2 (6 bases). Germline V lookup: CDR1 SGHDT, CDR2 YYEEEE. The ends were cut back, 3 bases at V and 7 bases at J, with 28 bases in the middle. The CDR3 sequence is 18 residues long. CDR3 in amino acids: CASSSPAGPERWGGTQYF. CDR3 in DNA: TGTGCCAGCAGCTCGCCGGCGGGGCCCGAGCGCTGGGGTGGGACCCAGTACTTC.

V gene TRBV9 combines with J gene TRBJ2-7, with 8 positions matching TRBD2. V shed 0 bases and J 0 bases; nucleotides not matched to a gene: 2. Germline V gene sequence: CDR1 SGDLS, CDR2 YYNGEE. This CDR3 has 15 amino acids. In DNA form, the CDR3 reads TGTGCCAGCAGCGTAGCGAGCGGGGGCTCCTACGAGCAGTACTTC. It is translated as CASSVASGGSYEQYF.

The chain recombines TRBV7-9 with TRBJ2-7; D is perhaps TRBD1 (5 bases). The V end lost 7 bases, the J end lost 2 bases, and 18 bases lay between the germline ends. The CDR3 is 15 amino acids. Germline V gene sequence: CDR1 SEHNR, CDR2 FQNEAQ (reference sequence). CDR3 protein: CASTSPTGRPYEQYF. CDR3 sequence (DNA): TGTGCCAGCACCTCCCCCACAGGCAGACCCTACGAGCAGTACTTC.

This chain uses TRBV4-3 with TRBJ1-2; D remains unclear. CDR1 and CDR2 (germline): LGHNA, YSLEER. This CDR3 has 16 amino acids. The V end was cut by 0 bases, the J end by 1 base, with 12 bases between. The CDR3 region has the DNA TGCGCCAGCAGCCAAGAATCCAGGCTGATTAACTATGGCTACACCTTC. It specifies CASSQESRLINYGYTF.

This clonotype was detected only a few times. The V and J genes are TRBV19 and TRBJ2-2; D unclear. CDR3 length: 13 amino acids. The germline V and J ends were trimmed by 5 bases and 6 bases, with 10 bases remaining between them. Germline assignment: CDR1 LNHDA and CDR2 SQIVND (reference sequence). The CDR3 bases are TGTGCCAGTAGTTCAGGTTGGGCCGGGGAGCTGTTTTTT. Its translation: CASSSGWAGELFF.

CDR3 sequence (DNA): TGCGCCAGCAGCTTGTGGTCCGGGGAGCTGTTTTTT. Its translation is CASSLWSGELFF. The rearrangement joins TRBV5-1 to TRBJ2-2; no definite D call. Germline values: CDR1 SGHRS, CDR2 YFSETQ. The CDR3 length is 12 residues. Trimming stripped 1 base from V and 6 bases from J, with 4 bases between.

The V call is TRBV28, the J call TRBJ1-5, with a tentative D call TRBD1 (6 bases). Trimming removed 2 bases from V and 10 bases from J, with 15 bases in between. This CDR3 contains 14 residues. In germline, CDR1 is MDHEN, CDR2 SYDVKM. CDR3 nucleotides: TGTGCCAGCAGTTTACGGGACATTGATTCTCCCCAGCATTTT. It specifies CASSLRDIDSPQHF.